The sequence of this T cell receptor beta chain was determined in a study of shared clonotypes between healthy human individuals. Authors' data handling: In the immunoSEQ data, sequences were junction-only and lacked quality scores, so filtering differed. Generated by immunoSEQ multiplex PCR, the TCRdb table keeps only in-frame clones and is missing some. V and J calls and clone size are as listed in that table; D and trimming were resolved from the DNA. The repertoire consists of roughly 2.1 million clones, with about 92% occurring once and the leading ten covering more than 1.5%. Naive-designated CD8 cells lacked CD45RO, were positively enriched for CCR7, and omitted terminally differentiated effector memory CD45RA+ cells. Details on this clone: The antigen remains undetermined.

Deletions cut 8 bases from V and 3 bases from J, with 7 bases between. The CDR3 contains 12 residues. The germline CDR1 and CDR2 sequences are SGHAT and FQNNGV. The study's findings and limits: Memory subsets generally showed smaller estimated richness than naive subsets did.

The chain links TRBV11-2 to TRBJ2-2, with D uncertain. This receptor was taken from a man aged 18 to 29 in good health. Some clones in this sample may be carry-over from other donors' samples. The specimen was naive CD8+ T cells from PBMCs. CDR3 sequence reads: CASGGHTGELFF. For the CDR3, the DNA is TGTGCCAGCGGCGGTCACACCGGGGAGCTGTTTTTT.